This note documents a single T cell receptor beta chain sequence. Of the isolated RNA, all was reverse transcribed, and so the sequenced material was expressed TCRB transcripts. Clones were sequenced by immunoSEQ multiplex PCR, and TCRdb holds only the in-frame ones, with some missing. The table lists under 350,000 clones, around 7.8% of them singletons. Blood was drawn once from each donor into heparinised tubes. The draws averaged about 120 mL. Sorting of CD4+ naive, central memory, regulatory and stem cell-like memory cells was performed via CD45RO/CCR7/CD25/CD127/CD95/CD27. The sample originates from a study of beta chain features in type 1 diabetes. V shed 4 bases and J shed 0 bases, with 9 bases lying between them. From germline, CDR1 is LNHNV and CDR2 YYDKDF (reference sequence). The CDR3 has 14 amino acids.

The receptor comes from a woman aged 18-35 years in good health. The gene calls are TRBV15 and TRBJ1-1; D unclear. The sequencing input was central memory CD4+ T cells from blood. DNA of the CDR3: TGTGCCACCAGCATTCGAACCATGAACACTGAAGCTTTCTTT. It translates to CATSIRTMNTEAFF.